This entry lists 24 T cell receptor beta chains sequenced from one sample in a study of cytomegalovirus exposure and HLA in healthy donors. Primers: 60 Vbeta forward and 13 Jbeta reverse. Sequencing was performed with immunoSEQ multiplex PCR; in TCRdb, only in-frame clones are kept and a portion is missing. The sample lists some 90,000 clones; over 70% were seen once. Sequencing used PBMCs. Receptors originate from a man in his fifties or sixties in good health and CMV-seropositive.

The sample holds one count of this clone. This chain links TRBV4-1 with TRBJ1-2, with TRBD1 matching over 11 bases. CDR1 is MGHRA and CDR2 is YSYEKL in the germline V gene. The CDR3 loop spans 20 amino acids. The ends lost 0 bases at V and 5 bases at J; junction bases unmatched: 17. DNA for the CDR3: TGCGCCAGCAGCCAAGATTTTACCGGACAGGGGGCCGGTTTGCTTTATGGCTACACCTTC. Translated, it gives CASSQDFTGQGAGLLYGYTF.

The chain is built from TRBV11-2 and TRBJ2-5; 9 bases agree with TRBD2. After removal of 6 bases from V and 2 bases from J, the junction contained 10 bases not matched to a gene. CDR1 SGHAT and CDR2 FQNNGV come from the germline V gene. The CDR3 contains 16 residues. CDR3 amino acids: CASSSLTAGGQETQYF. DNA for the CDR3: TGTGCCAGCAGTTCTCTGACAGCGGGAGGACAAGAGACCCAGTACTTC.

This clone was counted once. The V gene is TRBV2, the J gene TRBJ1-2; D remains ambiguous. V lost 9 bases to trimming and J lost 7 bases, with 15 bases between them. Germline lookup yields CDR1 SNHLY and CDR2 FYNNEI. The CDR3 spans 12 residues. CDR3 residues: CASLLALRGYTF. The CDR3 coding sequence is TGTGCCAGTTTACTTGCACTCCGTGGCTACACCTTC.

The chain links TRBV30 to TRBJ2-7; 8 nucleotides align to TRBD2. The V gene end was trimmed by 2 bases and the J gene end by 9 bases; junction bases not matched to a gene: 12. CDR1 and CDR2 (germline): GTSNPN, SVGIG (reference sequence). The CDR3 is 14 amino acids. The CDR3 DNA is TGTGCCTGGAGTAACCCACTAGCGGTAACGGGGCAGTACTTC. Translated: CAWSNPLAVTGQYF.

About this clone itself: The same CDR3 is also encoded by other DNA sequences in this sample. This chain links TRBV19 with TRBJ2-7, with TRBD1 identical over 11 bases. Germline V lookup: CDR1 LNHDA, CDR2 SQIVND (reference sequence). This CDR3 spans 14 amino acids. The ends lost 5 bases at V and 3 bases at J; junction bases unmatched: 3. The DNA of the CDR3 is TGTGCCAGTAGTGCCGGGACAGGGGGCTACGAGCAGTACTTC. Translation gives CASSAGTGGYEQYF.

This chain uses TRBV7-9 with TRBJ2-7; D gene unclear. This CDR3 is built from 12 residues. Germline CDR1 is SEHNR and CDR2 is FQNEAQ (reference sequence). The V and J ends lost 5 bases and 3 bases respectively, with 8 bases between them. Here the CDR3 reads CASSNADYEQYF. The DNA of the CDR3 is TGTGCCAGCAGCAACGCAGACTACGAGCAGTACTTC.

The chain combines TRBV30 with TRBJ2-1; 16 positions agree with TRBD2. The CDR3 runs to 15 residues. The germline CDR1 and CDR2 sequences are GTSNPN and SVGIG (reference sequence). The J segment lost 8 bases and the V segment lost 3 bases, leaving 4 bases of the junction unmatched. The DNA of the CDR3 is TGTGCCTGGAGGGGGACTAGCGGGAGGGCGCATGAGCAGTTCTTC. It encodes CAWRGTSGRAHEQFF. Looking up the rest from reference TRBV30 and TRBJ2-1 gives the full variable domain: SQTIHQWPATLVQPVGSPLSLECTVEGTSNPNLYWYRQAAGRGLQLLFYSVGIGQISSEVPQNLSASRPQDRQFILSSKKLLLSDSGFYLCAWRGTSGRAHEQFFGPGTRLTVL.

The rearrangement joins TRBV12-1 to TRBJ2-7; TRBD1 is the table's D call, not checked against the DNA. TRBV12-1 corresponds to a pseudogene. This CDR3 comprises 15 residues. In nucleotides, the CDR3 is TGTGCCAGCAGCTTTGCCAGGACAGCGGCGTACGAGCAGTACTTC. Translation gives CASSFARTAAYEQYF.

The chain uses TRBV5-6 and TRBJ2-5, with a tentative D call TRBD1 (6 bases). The V and J ends lost 1 base and 3 bases respectively, with 7 bases between them. CDR1 and CDR2 (germline): SGHDT, YYEEEE. CDR3 length: 13 amino acids. CDR3 region: CASSLHREETQYF. Written as DNA, the CDR3 is TGTGCCAGCAGCTTGCACAGGGAAGAGACCCAGTACTTC.

The chain couples TRBV2 to TRBJ1-4; D ambiguous. With 7 bases removed from V and 8 bases from J, the gap between germline ends came to 8 bases. Looked up from germline, CDR1 is SNHLY and CDR2 is FYNNEI. This CDR3 has 11 residues. CDR3 loop: CASMQQEKLFF. The CDR3 DNA is TGTGCCAGCATGCAACAGGAAAAACTGTTTTTT.

This chain joins TRBV7-2 and TRBJ2-7, with 12 bases lining up with TRBD2. This CDR3 has 18 residues. The V segment lost 1 base and the J segment 5 bases; nucleotides outside the gene matches: 12. CDR1 and CDR2 from the germline V gene are SGHTA and FQGNSA. CDR3 sequence: CASSLGVGLAGMAHEQYF. The CDR3 region has the DNA TGTGCCAGCAGCTTAGGCGTCGGACTAGCGGGAATGGCTCACGAGCAGTACTTC.

The chain is built from TRBV2 and TRBJ1-6; D gene ambiguous. CDR3 length equals 11 residues. Germline assignment: CDR1 SNHLY and CDR2 FYNNEI. V lost 7 bases, J lost 7 bases, and 5 bases lay in between. The CDR3 protein is CASTLNSPLHF. CDR3 DNA sequence: TGTGCCAGCACCCTAAATTCACCCCTCCACTTT.

The V gene is TRBV6-6, the J gene TRBJ1-5; 7 bases fit TRBD1. With 6 bases clipped from V and 3 bases from J, the junction kept 2 bases outside the gene matches. The CDR3 consists of 13 residues. Germline V gene lookup returns CDR1 MNHNY and CDR2 SVGAGI (reference sequence). Here the CDR3 reads CASRGQFNQPQHF. In nucleotides, the CDR3 is TGTGCCAGCAGGGGACAGTTCAATCAGCCCCAGCATTTT.

This clone showed up just once. The V and J genes are TRBV30 and TRBJ1-4; a possible D gene is TRBD1 (6 bases). Germline loops: CDR1 GTSNPN, CDR2 SVGIG (reference sequence). The CDR3 length is 14 residues. The ends were cut back, 5 bases at V and 4 bases at J, with 14 bases in the middle. The DNA for the CDR3 is TGTGCCTGGGCCAACAGGGACCGTAATGAAAAACTGTTTTTT. Translation gives CAWANRDRNEKLFF.

V is TRBV4-2 and J is TRBJ1-2, with D uncertain. V was cut by 1 base and J by 8 bases, with 32 bases left in between. CDR3 length: 20 residues. Germline V lookup: CDR1 LGHNA, CDR2 YNFKEQ. This chain's CDR3 is CASSQVAVLSQRWAPRGYTF. Written as DNA, the CDR3 is TGTGCCAGCAGCCAAGTGGCAGTTTTATCCCAGCGGTGGGCTCCTCGGGGCTACACCTTC.

A remark on this clone: Germline is not matched at one junction end, which may reflect a read error. J is TRBJ2-1 and V is TRBV7-9; the match to TRBD1 covers 8 bases. CDR1 and CDR2 from the germline V gene are SEHNR and FQNEAQ (reference sequence). CDR3 size: 16 residues. The CDR3 loop reads CSSSLVRTGSYNEQFF. The DNA for the CDR3 is TGTTCCAGCAGCTTAGTAAGGACAGGGTCCTACAATGAGCAGTTCTTC. Filled out from reference TRBV7-9 and TRBJ2-1, the complete variable domain reads DTGVSQNPRHKITKRGQNVTFRCDPISEHNRLYWYRQTLGQGPEFLTYFQNEAQLEKSRLLSDRFSAERPKGSFSTLEIQRTEQGDSAMYLCSSSLVRTGSYNEQFFGPGTRLTVL.

DNA for the CDR3: TGTGCCACCGAGGGGGGGAGTTACAATGAGCAGTTCTTC. This sequence encodes CATEGGSYNEQFF. The V call is TRBV2, the J call TRBJ2-1; a weak D match, TRBD2 (7 bases). V gave up 10 bases and J gave up 4 bases, with 14 bases separating them. This CDR3 comprises 13 residues. Germline CDR1 and CDR2: SNHLY and FYNNEI.

This clone was observed a single time. The chain is built from TRBV6-1 and TRBJ1-2; perhaps TRBD1 as D (6 bases). Trimming removed 6 bases at V and 7 bases at J, with 15 bases between. The CDR3 runs 13 residues. Germline values: CDR1 MNHNS, CDR2 SASEGT. Here the CDR3 reads CASRGRGDLGYTF. CDR3 bases: TGTGCCAGCAGGGGCAGGGGCGACCTTGGCTACACCTTC.

This clone was observed a handful of times. The chain links TRBV7-9 to TRBJ1-1; unclear D gene. Trimming removed 4 bases from V and 1 base from J, with 10 bases in between. This CDR3 has 14 residues. Per the germline V gene, CDR1 is SEHNR and CDR2 is FQNEAQ (reference sequence). The CDR3 sequence is CASSSEGGNTEAFF. In DNA form, the CDR3 reads TGTGCCAGCAGCTCCGAAGGAGGGAACACTGAAGCTTTCTTT.

The chain joins TRBV2 to TRBJ2-7, with a tentative D call TRBD2 (6 bases). Germline V CDR1 and CDR2: SNHLY, FYNNEI. Between the trimmed V and J ends, which lost 8 bases and 0 bases, there was a span of 14 bases. The CDR3 is 14 amino acids. CDR3 sequence (DNA): TGTGCCAGCCTCAGATTGGGGGGCTCCTACGAGCAGTACTTC. Protein: CASLRLGGSYEQYF.

The chain links TRBV5-1 to TRBJ2-1; 10 bases map to TRBD2. CDR1 is SGHRS and CDR2 is YFSETQ in the germline V gene. V trimming: 2 bases; J trimming: 8 bases; junction bases outside the gene matches: 10. The CDR3 is 16 amino acids. The CDR3 spells CASSFRLSGRADEQFF. CDR3 bases: TGCGCCAGCAGCTTCAGGTTGAGCGGGAGGGCCGATGAGCAGTTCTTC. Complete variable domain (other parts from reference TRBV5-1 and TRBJ2-1): KAGVTQTPRYLIKTRGQQVTLSCSPISGHRSVSWYQQTPGQGLQFLFEYFSETQRNKGNFPGRFSGRQFSNSRSEMNVSTLELGDSALYLCASSFRLSGRADEQFFGPGTRLTVL.

This sequence joins TRBV10-3 and TRBJ2-2; 10 nucleotides line up with TRBD2. The CDR3 runs to 14 residues. The ends lost 5 bases at V and 6 bases at J; junction bases unmatched: 3. CDR1 and CDR2 (germline): ENHRY, SYGVKD. The DNA of the CDR3 is TGTGCCATCAGTAGCGGGAGGGCGGCCGGGGAGCTGTTTTTT. Its protein product is CAISSGRAAGELFF.

The chain couples TRBV7-3 to TRBJ2-5, with D perhaps TRBD2 (5 bases). The V end lost 5 bases, the J end lost 3 bases, and 16 bases lay between the germline ends. CDR3 length: 15 residues. CDR1 is SGHTA and CDR2 is FQGTGA in the germline V gene. The CDR3 nucleotides are TGTGCCAGCAGCCAAGGTCGAGGGTATGAAGAGACCCAGTACTTC. The encoded protein is CASSQGRGYEETQYF. Using reference TRBV7-3 and TRBJ2-5 for the parts outside the CDR3, the full variable domain is GAGVSQTPSNKVTEKGKYVELRCDPISGHTALYWYRQSLGQGPEFLIYFQGTGAADDSGLPNDRFFAVRPEGSVSTLKIQRTERGDSAVYLCASSQGRGYEETQYFGPGTRLLVL.

V usage is TRBV2 and J usage is TRBJ2-1, with 12 bases aligning to TRBD2. CDR1 and CDR2 (germline): SNHLY, FYNNEI. There are 14 residues in the CDR3. Germline trimming cut 7 bases from V and 7 bases from J; bases unmatched to any gene: 5. The CDR3 here is CASTRLAGANEQFF. CDR3 DNA: TGTGCCAGCACCCGACTAGCGGGAGCTAATGAGCAGTTCTTC.